This TCR beta chain derives from a study of cytomegalovirus exposure and HLA in healthy donors. Study-level information: The 650 to 850 first-cohort repertoires and the 130 or so validation repertoires shared the same platform, a later analysis reported.

This clone was observed a single time. The antigen is not known. Looked up from germline, CDR1 is SGHTA and CDR2 is FQGTGA. This CDR3 region has 17 residues. Trimming removed 3 bases from V and 8 bases from J; junction bases left unmatched: 13. TCRdb's copy holds only in-frame clones and misses some; the assay was immunoSEQ multiplex PCR. Here the sample spans approximately 210,000 clones, about 84% being singletons. The study, taken as a whole, reports: There were three CMV-associated chains whose specificity for CMV antigens was confirmed in vitro.

The sample was PBMCs. The rearrangement uses TRBV7-3 and TRBJ2-2; 9 nucleotides line up with TRBD1. This TCR derives from a woman aged 18-35 years in good health and CMV-seronegative. This CDR3 reads CASSFPPGQGYRGELFF. The CDR3 region has the DNA TGTGCCAGCAGCTTCCCACCGGGACAGGGTTATCGAGGGGAGCTGTTTTTT.